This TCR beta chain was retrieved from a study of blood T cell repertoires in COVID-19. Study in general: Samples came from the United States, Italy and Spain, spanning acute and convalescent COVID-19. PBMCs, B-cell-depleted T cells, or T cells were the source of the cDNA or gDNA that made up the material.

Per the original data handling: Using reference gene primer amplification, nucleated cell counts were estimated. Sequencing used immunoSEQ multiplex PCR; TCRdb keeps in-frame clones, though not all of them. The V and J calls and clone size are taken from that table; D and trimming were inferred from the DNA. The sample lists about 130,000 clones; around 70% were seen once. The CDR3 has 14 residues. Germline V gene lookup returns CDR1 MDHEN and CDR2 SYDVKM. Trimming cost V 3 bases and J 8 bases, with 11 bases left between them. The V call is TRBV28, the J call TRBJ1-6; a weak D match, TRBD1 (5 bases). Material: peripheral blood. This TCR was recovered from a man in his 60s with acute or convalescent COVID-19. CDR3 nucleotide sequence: TGTGCCAGCAGTTTCTACAGGATCTATTCACCCCTCCACTTT. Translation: CASSFYRIYSPLHF. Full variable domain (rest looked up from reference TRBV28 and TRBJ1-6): DVKVTQSSRYLVKRTGEKVFLECVQDMDHENMFWYRQDPGLGLRLIYFSYDVKMKEKGDIPEGYSVSREKKERFSLILESASTNQTSMYLCASSFYRIYSPLHFGNGTRLTVT.